These T cell receptor beta chains were read from a single sample in a study of T cells in Graves' hyperthyroidism and ophthalmopathy. Each CDR3 protein is one row after TCRdb ran MiXCR on the multiplex PCR reads. The table records 400,000 to 500,000 distinct CDR3 sequences, about an eighth of them present only once. Material for sequencing was blood. These receptors were collected from a woman aged 18-35 years with Graves' hyperthyroidism. The CDR3 runs from the conserved cysteine through the conserved F or W. A D gene is named only where the DNA matches it firmly. Clone size is stated in some rows and not others, as once, few, many or a class when expanded.

j_call clone_size v_call d_call cdr3_aa cdr3_nt
TRBJ1-1 many TRBV6-1 NA CASRTPGEYTEAFF TGTGCCAGCAGGACACCAGGGGAGTACACTGAAGCTTTCTTT
TRBJ1-6 many TRBV27 TRBD1 CASSPGTVFNSPLHF TGTGCCAGCAGTCCCGGGACAGTTTTTAATTCACCCCTCCACTTT
TRBJ2-1 many TRBV11-3 TRBD2 CASSPPRTSGTSRQQFF TGTGCCAGCAGCCCCCCCCGAACTAGCGGGACCAGCAGACAGCAGTTCTTC
TRBJ2-1 many TRBV3-1 TRBD2 CASSLPSGRAGVDEQFF TGTGCCAGCAGCCTCCCTAGCGGGAGGGCCGGCGTTGATGAGCAGTTCTTC
TRBJ2-6 NA TRBV5-8 NA CASSTRGGAAGANVLTF TGTGCCAGCAGCACCAGGGGGGGGGCAGCAGGGGCCAACGTCCTGACTTTC
TRBJ2-5 many TRBV9 NA CASSVSGEETQYF TGTGCCAGCAGCGTGTCGGGAGAGGAGACCCAGTACTTC
TRBJ2-3 few TRBV25-1 NA CASSEWSKAAYTDTQYF TGTGCCAGCAGTGAATGGTCCAAAGCGGCTTACACAGATACGCAGTATTTT
TRBJ1-5 few TRBV20-1 NA CSARDRHSNQPQHF TGCAGTGCTAGAGATCGGCACAGCAATCAGCCCCAGCATTTT
TRBJ2-2 many TRBV12-3/TRBV12-4 NA CASSFQPGELFF TGTGCCAGCAGTTTTCAACCCGGGGAGCTGTTTTTT
TRBJ2-1 NA TRBV5-1 NA CASSESSEQFF TGCGCCAGCAGCGAATCTTCCGAGCAGTTCTTC